This T cell receptor (beta chain) was captured in a study of T cells in Graves' hyperthyroidism and ophthalmopathy. Across the study: At the time of initial diagnosis and before any treatment, peripheral blood was collected.

V shed 5 bases and J 1 base; nucleotides not matched to a gene: 13. The CDR3 sequence is 17 residues long. The V gene's germline CDR1 is MNHEY and CDR2 SVGAGI. Amplified TCR beta CDR3 regions came from RNA transcripts. Carried out on the TCR CDR3, a first-round RT-PCR used the HTBI primer set. TCRdb re-called the multiplex PCR reads with MiXCR, one entry per CDR3 protein. In the table there are about 480,000 distinct CDR3 sequences, approximately 25% of which are singletons. In this sample, this clonotype turned up many times. Its antigen is currently unknown. Study conclusions and caveats: Most thyroid clonotypes with frequency above 0.001 were detected in blood. The model's output predicted ophthalmopathy at a median of roughly seven months prior to onset. Ophthalmopathy stood apart from stable hyperthyroidism in a 13 V-J model.

Sequencing was done on a sample of blood. The sequence derives from a woman aged 25-40 years with Graves' ophthalmopathy. The V gene is TRBV6-5, the J gene TRBJ1-1; TRBD1 matches 7 bases. CDR3 region: CASSLLRTGTENTEAFF. For the CDR3, the DNA is TGTGCCAGCAGTCTACTCCGTACCGGGACAGAGAACACTGAAGCTTTCTTT.